What follows are 23 T cell receptor beta chains derived from one specimen sequenced in a study of identifying expanded T cells in peripheral blood. The method was immunoSEQ multiplex PCR; TCRdb's version includes in-frame clones alone and lacks a portion of them. The sample holds some 120,000 clones, approximately 88% seen once. Sequencing was carried out using blood. The receptor source for this set is a person between 18 and 69 years old in good health.

This clone turned up a few times. The chain is built from TRBV10-1 and TRBJ2-3, with TRBD2 matching 9 bases. The CDR3 runs to 15 residues. Per germline, CDR1 WNHNN and CDR2 SYGVQD (reference sequence). V lost 7 bases and J lost 0; bases outside the gene matches: 5. The CDR3 nucleotides are TGCGCCAGCACCCTTCTAGCGGGGAGCACAGATACGCAGTATTTT. This translates into CASTLLAGSTDTQYF.

The chain has TRBV5-1 and TRBJ2-7, with D possibly being TRBD1 (6 bases). Trimming left V 3 bases short and J 6 bases short, with 13 bases between. This CDR3 region has 13 residues. Looked up from germline, CDR1 is SGHRS and CDR2 is YFSETQ. The CDR3 DNA follows: TGCGCCAGCAGCTGGATGACAGGTTTCGAGCAGTACTTC. Its protein is CASSWMTGFEQYF.

The genes are TRBV9 and TRBJ2-3; perhaps TRBD2 as D (5 bases). The CDR3 has 15 residues. Deletions cut 0 bases from V and 3 bases from J, with 11 bases between. Germline V gives CDR1 SGDLS, CDR2 YYNGEE. The CDR3 region has the DNA TGTGCCAGCAGCGTAGGACTAACCCAGACAGATACGCAGTATTTT. It specifies CASSVGLTQTDTQYF.

V usage is TRBV27 and J usage is TRBJ2-7; D gene ambiguous. The CDR3 is 14 residues long. The V end was cut by 6 bases, the J end by 0 bases, with 12 bases between. Germline-derived CDR1 and CDR2 are MNHEY and SMNVEV (reference sequence). CDR3 coding DNA: TGTGCCAGCAGACAGTACACGTACTCCTACGAGCAGTACTTC. This encodes CASRQYTYSYEQYF.

The chain joins TRBV30 to TRBJ2-7; D perhaps matches TRBD2 (6 bases). Trimming removed 2 bases from V and 0 bases from J, with 11 bases in between. CDR3 length: 14 amino acids. The germline V gene has CDR1 GTSNPN and CDR2 SVGIG (reference sequence). CDR3 sequence: CAWSPPGVSYEQYF. CDR3 DNA sequence: TGTGCCTGGAGTCCTCCGGGGGTCTCCTACGAGCAGTACTTC.

The genes are TRBV7-8 and TRBJ2-1; the match to TRBD2 covers 7 bases. Per the germline V gene, CDR1 is SGHVS and CDR2 is FQNEAQ. The CDR3 has 14 amino acids. Trimming took 0 bases from V and 6 from J; bases not matched to a gene: 2. As DNA, the CDR3 is TGTGCCAGCAGCTTAGCGGGGGGGGGCAATGAGCAGTTCTTC. It is translated as CASSLAGGGNEQFF.

CDR3 loop: CAGSISGLQETQYF. The CDR3 coding sequence is TGTGCCGGATCCATTTCAGGGCTCCAAGAGACCCAGTACTTC. V is TRBV9 and J is TRBJ2-5; maybe TRBD1 (5 bases). V was cut by 10 bases and J by 1 base, with 17 bases left in between. The CDR3 is 14 amino acids. In germline, CDR1 is SGDLS, CDR2 YYNGEE.

The J gene is TRBJ2-1, the V gene TRBV30; D possibly corresponds to TRBD2 (5 bases). V lost 0 bases and J lost 0, with 12 bases in between. Germline loops: CDR1 GTSNPN, CDR2 SVGIG (reference sequence). The CDR3 length is 16 residues. CDR3 DNA: TGTGCCTGGAGTGTAGTTGTGGGGAGCTCCTACAATGAGCAGTTCTTC. This translates into CAWSVVVGSSYNEQFF.

The count of this clone is one. The V and J genes are TRBV6-1 and TRBJ1-6; TRBD1 agrees at 7 bases. The CDR3 has 15 residues. J lost 0 bases, V lost 6 bases, and 2 bases had no gene match. CDR1 and CDR2 (germline): MNHNS, SASEGT. Here the CDR3 reads CASRGGSSYNSPLHF. CDR3 DNA sequence: TGTGCCAGCAGAGGGGGCAGCTCCTATAATTCACCCCTCCACTTT.

CDR3 bases: TGCGCCAGCACCTTGACAGGGGGGGTGGTCGATGAGCAGTTCTTC. It translates to CASTLTGGVVDEQFF. The chain recombines TRBV10-1 with TRBJ2-1, with 9 bases matching TRBD1. Losses at the gene ends were 7 bases for V and 8 bases for J; bases not matched to a gene: 12. The CDR3 extends over 15 amino acids. The germline gives CDR1 WNHNN, CDR2 SYGVQD (reference sequence).

The genes are TRBV7-2 and TRBJ1-2; 8 bases agree with TRBD1. The V gene's germline CDR1 is SGHTA and CDR2 FQGNSA. This CDR3 is 14 amino acids long. V was clipped by 1 base and J by 6 bases; unmatched bases: 4. Here the CDR3 reads CASSLGGQGNGYTF. The CDR3 nucleotides are TGTGCCAGCAGCTTAGGAGGACAGGGCAATGGCTACACCTTC.

The J gene is TRBJ2-1, the V gene TRBV5-1, with 11 bases matching TRBD2. The germline gives CDR1 SGHRS, CDR2 YFSETQ. J gave up 7 bases and V 4 bases, and 10 bases lay outside the gene matches. The CDR3 consists of 16 residues. In DNA, the CDR3 is TGCGCCAGCAGCCCCAATAGCGGGGGGGCGTGGAATGAGCAGTTCTTC. Encoded protein: CASSPNSGGAWNEQFF.

V and J are TRBV19 and TRBJ2-1; D ambiguous. Germline values: CDR1 LNHDA, CDR2 SQIVND (reference sequence). The CDR3 runs 12 residues. V gave up 5 bases and J gave up 4 bases, with 6 bases separating them. The CDR3 sequence is CASSLQYNEQFF. CDR3 in DNA: TGTGCCAGTAGTTTACAGTACAATGAGCAGTTCTTC.

This chain links TRBV11-3 with TRBJ1-6, with unresolved D. Trimming took 2 bases from V and 9 from J, leaving 8 bases between them. CDR3 size: 13 residues. The germline CDR1 and CDR2 sequences are SGHNT and YENEEA. CDR3 amino acids: CASSLLDGSPLHF. The CDR3 DNA reads as TGTGCCAGCAGCTTACTTGACGGTTCACCCCTCCACTTT.

There are a few counts of this clone. The chain has TRBV2 and TRBJ1-2, with 7 positions matching TRBD1. The CDR3 runs to 12 residues. With 6 bases clipped from V and 6 bases from J, the junction kept 4 bases outside the gene matches. Germline lookup yields CDR1 SNHLY and CDR2 FYNNEI. CDR3 in DNA: TGTGCCAGCAGCAGGGGGACGGATGGCTACACCTTC. Its translation is CASSRGTDGYTF.

The chain links TRBV9 to TRBJ2-5, with D possibly being TRBD2 (6 bases). With 0 bases removed from V and 3 bases from J, the gap between germline ends came to 9 bases. The CDR3 is 14 amino acids. Germline CDR1 reads SGDLS; CDR2 reads YYNGEE. CDR3 DNA: TGTGCCAGCAGCGTAGGACTAGATAAAGAGACCCAGTACTTC. Translation gives CASSVGLDKETQYF.

This sequence joins TRBV27 and TRBJ1-6; D is undetermined. This CDR3 is built from 17 residues. Trimming pared 3 bases from V and 0 bases from J, leaving 12 bases between. Germline CDR1 reads MNHEY; CDR2 reads SMNVEV (reference sequence). For the CDR3, the DNA is TGTGCCAGCAGTTTCCAGGTTCCAGACTCCTATAATTCACCCCTCCACTTT. Its translation: CASSFQVPDSYNSPLHF.

The genes are TRBV5-6 and TRBJ2-1; 12 bases match TRBD1. CDR1 is SGHDT, CDR2 YYEEEE, per germline. The ends lost 4 bases at V and 8 bases at J; junction bases unmatched: 7. The CDR3 is made up of 15 amino acids. The CDR3 is CASSLGQGALDEQFF. The DNA for the CDR3 is TGTGCCAGCAGCCTGGGACAGGGGGCCCTCGATGAGCAGTTCTTC.

This chain joins TRBV25-1 and TRBJ2-5; 7 bases are a match to TRBD2. This CDR3 has 16 amino acids. V lost 3 bases, J lost 2 bases, and 9 bases stayed unmatched. Germline V gives CDR1 MGHDK, CDR2 SYGVNS. DNA for the CDR3: TGTGCCAGCAGTGATCCTACTAGCGCAGTACAAGAGACCCAGTACTTC. Translating it yields CASSDPTSAVQETQYF.

The CDR3 nucleotides read TGTGCCACCACCCTCGGGACTAGCTACTTTCCGGATACGCAGTATTTT. Encoded protein: CATTLGTSYFPDTQYF. This chain joins TRBV2 and TRBJ2-3; 9 positions agree with TRBD2. CDR1 and CDR2 from the germline V gene are SNHLY and FYNNEI. The CDR3 loop spans 16 amino acids. Trimming took 10 bases from V and 6 from J; bases not matched to a gene: 17.

The chain recombines TRBV5-1 with TRBJ1-4, with 9 nucleotides matching TRBD1. CDR1 is SGHRS and CDR2 is YFSETQ in the germline V gene. The CDR3 consists of 15 residues. V trimming: 2 bases; J trimming: 6 bases; junction bases outside the gene matches: 5. The CDR3 reads CASSLMGTGYEKLFF. The CDR3 DNA sequence: TGCGCCAGCAGCTTAATGGGGACAGGGTATGAAAAACTGTTTTTT.

The chain links TRBV7-3 to TRBJ2-5, with 14 bases aligning to TRBD2. Per the germline V gene, CDR1 is SGHTA and CDR2 is FQGTGA. The CDR3 is 15 amino acids. J gave up 5 bases and V 5 bases, and 4 bases lay outside the gene matches. Here the CDR3 DNA reads TGTGCCAGCAGCACAGGACTAGCGGGGGGTGAGACCCAGTACTTC. Translated, it gives CASSTGLAGGETQYF. Looking up the rest from reference TRBV7-3 and TRBJ2-5 gives the full variable domain: GAGVSQTPSNKVTEKGKYVELRCDPISGHTALYWYRQSLGQGPEFLIYFQGTGAADDSGLPNDRFFAVRPEGSVSTLKIQRTERGDSAVYLCASSTGLAGGETQYFGPGTRLLVL.

The chain couples TRBV16 to TRBJ1-2, with TRBD1 as a possible D gene (5 bases). CDR3 length equals 14 residues. The V gene's germline CDR1 is KGHSY and CDR2 FQNENV. The ends were cut back, 0 bases at V and 1 base at J, with 6 bases in the middle. CDR3 bases: TGTGCCAGCAGCCAATCGGACAATAACTATGGCTACACCTTC. Translation gives CASSQSDNNYGYTF. Full variable domain (outside the CDR3, taken from reference TRBV16 and TRBJ1-2): GEEVAQTPKHLVRGEGQKAKLYCAPIKGHSYVFWYQQVLKNEFKFLISFQNENVFDETGMPKERFSAKCLPNSPCSLEIQATKLEDSAVYFCASSQSDNNYGYTFGSGTRLTVV.